This TCR beta chain was identified during a study of shared clonotypes between healthy human individuals (dated by TCRdb to about 2020). General notes on the study: A few men and a couple of women, aged 18 to 49 years, made up the cohort. Libraries were prepared and TCR repertoires were sequenced by different laboratories using diverse techniques, in order to increase sequencing depth and limit assay-specific biases. For each donor, CD4 naive and CD4 memory were each run on three plates, CD8 naive on two plates, and CD8 memory on one plate. Each donor's leukapheresis produced roughly between roughly 0.85 and 10 billion PBMCs. To estimate repertoire size and how much clonotypes are shared between individuals, the study performed deep sequencing of blood TCR repertoires from about five healthy adults.

Concerning this clone: The antigen it binds to is not known. No clone much larger than this one lies a single base away; base qualities are absent.

The donors were healthy, HIV-negative adults with no recently reported acute infections or vaccinations. All donors were Caucasian adults living in Nashville, Tennessee, USA. CD4+ T cells were enriched by magnetic negative selection; naive cells were then positively selected on CD45RA, and the negative fraction formed the memory subset. Blood was obtained by leukapheresis, after which PBMCs were separated by Ficoll-Histopaque density gradient centrifugation and cryopreserved in liquid nitrogen vapor phase. Analytical flow cytometry was used to check the purity and quantity of each magnetically sorted T cell population. From each sorted fraction, genomic DNA was isolated and quantified by UV absorbance on a Nanodrop 2000c. V was cut back by 2 bases and J by 7 bases, leaving a gap of 5 bases between them. CDR1 and CDR2 are read off the germline V gene (reference sequence) as MNHEY and SMNVEV. From the cysteine up to the phenylalanine, the CDR3 has a length of 12 residues. Only the CDR3 part of the read is kept: 36 bases, read in frame from the first base.

The research as a whole found: Naive subsets generally had larger estimated clonotype richness than memory subsets did. Even with the large sequencing depth, rarefaction of the sorted-subset datasets indicated that sequencing was incomplete. Sampling was restricted to blood, and TCR repertoires in tissues likely differ from the TCR repertoires found in blood. Pairwise subsampling indicated that sequencing depth was expected to affect the degree of clonotype sharing among donors. Because the study included a small number of donors, the genetic and exposure-history diversity represented was limited. About 4.5% of naive CD4, roughly 3.5% of naive CD8, about 2.1% of memory CD4, and approximately 0.39% of memory CD8 clonotypes were shared across a few donors. Compared with non-shared clonotypes, the clonotypes found in all four sorted-subset donors had higher generation probabilities.

TCR CDR3 regions were amplified from genomic DNA by multiplex PCR using the deep immunoSEQ assay. For each cell subset, the extracted genomic DNA was distributed evenly across all wells of several immunoSEQ 96-well plates, and each plate served as one replicate. For sorted subsets, 200 to 250 ng genomic DNA, equal to some 28,000 T cell genomes, was loaded into each replicate PCR. The purified libraries were quantified using a Qubit 3.0 fluorometer, sized with a Bioanalyzer 2100, and then quantified again using the KAPA Library Quantification kit. A separate single-read 150-cycle Illumina NextSeq 550 flow cell was used to sequence each immunoSEQ 96-well plate. For the original study's pipeline: Because the immunoSEQ output held only junctional sequences and lacked quality scores, the filtering could not match the filtering applied to full-length reads. Sequences were annotated with PyIR, a Python wrapper for IgBLAST v1.9, using IMGT germline references to assign V/J genes and CDR3. Reads were filtered out if the reads had weak V/J assignments (E-value above 1e-6), no CDR3, stop codons, out-of-frame junctions, or ambiguous translated residues. A V3J clonotype was defined by an identical inferred V gene, J gene, and CDR3 amino acid sequence. Percentage overlap between repertoires was calculated by dividing the number of shared unique clonotypes by the size of the smaller repertoire. RTK rarefaction, the Chao1 estimator, and Recon v2.1 estimates of unobserved clonotypes were used to assess repertoire richness. Generation probabilities for all TCRbeta clonotypes obtained by the gDNA method from a handful of donors were computed using OLGA. TCRdb retrieved this table from immuneACCESS and kept in-frame rearrangements only. Not all clones are present; in checked studies, unresolved V genes account for under half, and no reason is known for the remainder. V, J and clone size are those of that table, while D and trimming were read from the DNA. The sample table holds almost 750,000 clones, of which 55% to 80% were seen once. More than 1.5% of the sample lies in the top ten.

The receptor comes from a woman between 25 and 40 years old in good health. Sequencing was done on a sample of memory CD4+ T cells sorted from blood. The cell subset or site label for this specimen denotes: CD45RA-negative fraction. The rearrangement joined TRBV27 to TRBJ1-4, with the identity of the D gene unclear. The nucleotide sequence is TGTGCCAGCAGTTTACTCGCTGAAAAACTGTTTTTT. Translated, this is CASSLLAEKLFF.